The entry below gives a single TCR beta chain sequence along with its context. Its antigen is unknown. CDR1 is SGHAT, CDR2 FQNNGV, per germline. This CDR3 contains 17 residues. V shed 5 bases and J shed 0 bases, with 20 bases lying between them. 60 Vbeta and 13 Jbeta primers were used in PCR. Original data processing: Approximately 79 million unique TCR beta chains, roughly 11 million of them shared, were counted by a later analysis. Profiled with immunoSEQ multiplex PCR; TCRdb holds only in-frame clones, not every one. Clone size and V and J calls were adopted from that table, with D and trimming inferred from the DNA. The table records about 110,000 clones, about three quarters of them present only once. This entry comes from a study of cytomegalovirus exposure and HLA in healthy donors. Overall study findings and caveats: Reported performance of the classifier showed diagnosis of cytomegalovirus status with high specificity and sensitivity.

The receptor was isolated from a woman aged 40 to 50 in good health and CMV-seropositive. The sequenced sample consisted of PBMCs. This chain uses TRBV11-2 with TRBJ2-7; TRBD2 is a possible D gene (6 bases). The CDR3 loop reads CASSPSTGLDISYEQYF. In DNA form, the CDR3 reads TGTGCCAGCAGCCCCTCGACGGGACTCGACATCTCCTACGAGCAGTACTTC. The variable domain in full, completed from reference TRBV11-2 and TRBJ2-7, reads EAGVAQSPRYKIIEKRQSVAFWCNPISGHATLYWYQQILGQGPKLLIQFQNNGVVDDSQLPKDRFSAERLKGVDSTLKIQPAKLEDSAVYLCASSPSTGLDISYEQYFGPGTRLTVT.